The TCR beta chain described here comes from a study of identical twins (dated by TCRdb to between 2015 and 2016). For context, the study as a whole: TCR alpha and beta repertoires from monozygotic twins, unrelated adults of various ages and cord blood were deep-sequenced to test whether fetal clonotypes persist. Replicate twin experiments were performed at different times using different library preparation protocols to rule out contamination. What the work shows at the level of the full study, not this receptor alone: In monozygotic twins, recombination models systematically underestimated out-of-frame TCR alpha sharing, but the models matched the sharing seen between unrelated individuals. Compared with coincidental sharing between unrelated individuals, out-of-frame TCR alpha sequences shared between twins showed an excess of sequences with low generation probability. Zero-insertion analyses could be partly confounded by invariant T cells such as MAIT and iNKT, although diverse VJ usage argued against such confounding for most clonotypes. Excess twin sharing in beta out-of-frame sequences was weaker because fewer shared sequences lowered the signal-to-noise ratio. Because the same donors could not be followed over many years, the conclusions relied on cross-sectional statistical analysis. Fewer insertions were carried by abundant cord blood beta clonotypes; a weaker similar trend was observed in young adult naive repertoires, while no such trend was observed in memory repertoires.

This clonotype showed up just a few times. This clone's antigen is unknown. No qualities accompany the bases; no much larger clone lies one base away. Every donor was a healthy Caucasian. Three pairs of female monozygotic twins, all aged roughly 18 to 30 years, were included in the twin cohort. Positive isolation kits from Invitrogen were used to isolate CD4+ and CD8+ T cell populations. The library relied on 5' RACE. The data were produced on an Illumina HiSeq 2000. A universal primer binding site was added through template switching, and the final cDNA carried a unique molecular identifier so that TCR cDNA molecules could be counted accurately. Specific primers in the conserved constant-segment region were used to synthesize first-strand cDNA for the TCR alpha and beta chains. To control for contamination, each cDNA library was double barcoded with a SMART-Mk sample barcode plus Illumina barcodes. Two successive PCR steps introduced TruSeq adapter sequences along with Illumina sample barcodes. The Illumina HiSeq platform was used with custom primers to sequence TCR alpha and beta cDNA libraries. Per the original workflow: Unique molecular identifiers were extracted from raw reads with MiGEC, and CDR3 positions were determined with MiXCR. For each individual, recombination models were inferred using an EM algorithm with the repgenHMM and IGoR tools. Shared clonotypes were analyzed with the tcR package in R, and sharing was normalized by the product of cloneset sizes. To study raw recombination without the effects of thymic and clonal selection, out-of-frame nonproductive sequences were analyzed. Using fastp trimming at Q25 and MiXCR clonotype assembly, TCRdb reanalyzed the public sequencing data and kept in-frame beta chains. Under each unique CDR3 protein, matching rows form one entry showing the most common genes and DNA. TCRdb's processing, not the authors', yielded these V and J calls. For this sample there are 450,000 to 650,000 distinct CDR3 sequences; 15% appear just once. Clones ranked in the top ten supply roughly 0.44% of the sample.

These data also formed part of another study, on yellow fever vaccine responses in identical twins. As the second publication notes: The authors reported that the T cell response to vaccination in identical twins appeared partly convergent and partly personalized. Focusing on identical twins, the study followed the T cell clones that responded to the vaccine, and did so with precision.

The receptor comes from a woman aged 18-30 years in good health. Sequencing used CD4+ T cells sorted from blood.

The CDR3 is CASSSPTGPHYEQYF. The DNA sequence is given as TGTGCCAGCAGTTCCCCGACAGGGCCCCACTACGAGCAGTACTTC. This receptor chain uses TRBV6-5 and TRBJ2-7; the junction holds 7 bases that match TRBD1. CDR1 and CDR2, looked up from the germline V gene, are MNHEY and SVGAGI. V is cut back by 4 bases and J by 3 bases, with 9 bases in the junction unmatched. The CDR3 sequence holds 15 residues, the cysteine and phenylalanine included. The CDR3 DNA has 45 bases and is translated from base 1.